The 28 T cell receptor beta chains reported below all come from one sample, sequenced in a study of blood T cell repertoires in COVID-19. TCRdb's table, derived via immunoSEQ multiplex PCR, lists solely in-frame clones and lacks some. The data show about 160,000 clones, approximately 82% seen once. The specimen was peripheral blood. Every receptor here comes from a woman of 80 years or more with acute or convalescent COVID-19.

V is TRBV6-5 and J is TRBJ2-7, with D perhaps TRBD2 (6 bases). The V and J ends lost 6 bases and 3 bases respectively, with 15 bases between them. Germline lookup yields CDR1 MNHEY and CDR2 SVGAGI. This CDR3 comprises 14 residues. Here the CDR3 reads CASSRAGLNYEQYF. CDR3 nucleotides: TGTGCCAGCAGCCGAGCGGGCCTGAACTACGAGCAGTACTTC.

The chain carries TRBV5-6 and TRBJ2-5; D is undetermined. The CDR3 has 13 residues. The germline gives CDR1 SGHDT, CDR2 YYEEEE. Trimming shortened V by 1 base and J by 5 bases, and 9 bases separated the two germline ends. CDR3 in amino acids: CASSLSRVETQYF. The CDR3 nucleotides are TGTGCCAGCAGCTTGTCGAGAGTGGAGACCCAGTACTTC. The variable domain in full, completed from reference TRBV5-6 and TRBJ2-5, reads DAGVTQSPTHLIKTRGQQVTLRCSPKSGHDTVSWYQQALGQGPQFIFQYYEEEERQRGNFPDRFSGHQFPNYSSELNVNALLLGDSALYLCASSLSRVETQYFGPGTRLLVL.

For the CDR3, the DNA is TGTGCCATCAGGGGTAACAGGGGGCCTGGTACTGAAGCTTTCTTT. Its protein product is CAIRGNRGPGTEAFF. V and J are TRBV10-3 and TRBJ1-1; TRBD1 aligns across 9 bases. J gave up 5 bases and V 6 bases, and 10 bases lay outside the gene matches. Germline V gene data show CDR1 as ENHRY and CDR2 as SYGVKD. The CDR3 contains 15 residues.

The V gene is TRBV18, the J gene TRBJ2-3, with 12 positions matching TRBD2. The CDR3 sequence is 17 residues long. The V segment lost 3 bases and the J segment 0 bases; nucleotides outside the gene matches: 4. The germline CDR1 and CDR2 sequences are KGHSH and LQKENI. The CDR3 here is CASSPRTSGKSTDTQYF. CDR3 sequence (DNA): TGTGCCAGCTCACCGCGGACTAGCGGGAAGAGCACAGATACGCAGTATTTT.

The rearrangement uses TRBV19 and TRBJ2-6; possibly TRBD2 for D (6 bases). This CDR3 contains 16 residues. V was clipped by 6 bases and J by 2 bases, with 14 bases between them. The V gene's germline CDR1 is LNHDA and CDR2 SQIVND (reference sequence). In DNA, the CDR3 is TGTGCCAGTAGCGGCCGGGAGTTAACTGGGGCCAACGTCCTGACTTTC. Translated, it gives CASSGRELTGANVLTF.

The table lists this clone with a few counts. This chain links TRBV14 with TRBJ2-2; 10 bases fit TRBD2. V lost 3 bases to trimming and J lost 5 bases; unmatched junction nucleotides: 9. This CDR3 is 17 amino acids long. Germline lookup yields CDR1 SGHDN and CDR2 FVKESK. The CDR3 DNA reads as TGTGCCAGCAGCCACCGTAGCGGGAGGCCGGGGACCGGGGAGCTGTTTTTT. Residues: CASSHRSGRPGTGELFF.

CDR3 coding DNA: TGTGCCAGTAGTATAACCCGGACAGGGAGTCGAGCTTTCTTT. Protein sequence: CASSITRTGSRAFF. The rearrangement joins TRBV19 to TRBJ1-1; 8 bases are a match to TRBD1. With 2 bases clipped from V and 10 bases from J, the junction kept 9 bases outside the gene matches. The germline V gene encodes CDR1 LNHDA and CDR2 SQIVND (reference sequence). The CDR3 is made up of 14 amino acids.

The rearrangement links TRBV6-4 to TRBJ1-4; 7 bases map to TRBD1. Germline V gene lookup returns CDR1 MRHNA and CDR2 SNTAGT. This CDR3 comprises 18 residues. With 2 bases clipped from V and 3 bases from J, the junction kept 12 bases outside the gene matches. CDR3 residues: CASSDPIDTRGANEKLFF. CDR3 nucleotide sequence: TGTGCCAGCAGTGACCCCATAGACACCAGGGGGGCTAATGAAAAACTGTTTTTT.

The chain has TRBV5-1 and TRBJ2-7, with 7 bases matching TRBD2. J lost 2 bases, V lost 3 bases, and 5 bases had no gene match. The CDR3 contains 14 residues. Germline values: CDR1 SGHRS, CDR2 YFSETQ. The CDR3 loop reads CASSSGLFTYEQYF. In nucleotides, the CDR3 is TGCGCCAGCAGCTCGGGACTATTTACCTACGAGCAGTACTTC.

This rearrangement joins TRBV7-2 to TRBJ1-1; D may be TRBD1 (5 bases). Germline CDR1 and CDR2: SGHTA and FQGNSA. Trimming took 0 bases from V and 5 from J, leaving 10 bases between them. CDR3 size: 14 residues. The CDR3: CASSLAAGGTEAFF. CDR3 nucleotides: TGTGCCAGCAGCTTAGCGGCGGGGGGTACTGAAGCTTTCTTT.

The J gene is TRBJ1-3, the V gene TRBV5-1; D is perhaps TRBD1 (5 bases). The CDR3 consists of 16 residues. Germline V gene lookup returns CDR1 SGHRS and CDR2 YFSETQ. Between the trimmed V and J ends, which lost 1 base and 4 bases, there was a span of 15 bases. CDR3 sequence reads: CASSLPQLGAGNTIYF. For the CDR3, the DNA is TGCGCCAGCAGCTTGCCCCAGTTAGGGGCCGGAAACACCATATATTTT.

The chain couples TRBV19 to TRBJ1-6, with a tentative D call TRBD1 (5 bases). The V and J ends lost 6 bases and 11 bases respectively, with 11 bases between them. This CDR3 comprises 12 residues. The V gene's germline CDR1 is LNHDA and CDR2 SQIVND (reference sequence). CDR3 sequence: CASSLRQPPLHF. CDR3 in DNA: TGTGCCAGTAGCCTCCGACAGCCACCCCTCCACTTT.

The CDR3 loop is CASSPRLAGGTDTQYF. For the CDR3, the DNA is TGTGCCAGCAGCCCGAGACTAGCGGGAGGCACAGATACGCAGTATTTT. V gene TRBV5-4 combines with J gene TRBJ2-3, with 12 bases identical to TRBD2. V trimming: 4 bases; J trimming: 1 base; junction bases outside the gene matches: 4. CDR1 is SGHNT, CDR2 YYREEE, per germline (reference sequence). This CDR3 has 16 amino acids.

The chain has TRBV6-5 and TRBJ2-3; 7 bases are shared with TRBD2. Germline assignment: CDR1 MNHEY and CDR2 SVGAGI. CDR3 length equals 15 residues. V dropped 5 bases and J dropped 4; count of bases not matched to a gene: 9. The CDR3 protein is CASSPSGARADTQYF. The CDR3 coding sequence is TGTGCCAGCAGTCCTAGCGGTGCAAGGGCAGATACGCAGTATTTT.

The CDR3 is CASSLVRREGLNTDTQYF. CDR3 DNA sequence: TGCGCCAGCAGCTTGGTACGGCGGGAGGGCCTTAATACAGATACGCAGTATTTT. The chain recombines TRBV5-1 with TRBJ2-3; 9 nucleotides align to TRBD2. This CDR3 is built from 18 residues. CDR1 is SGHRS and CDR2 is YFSETQ in the germline V gene. The junction had 11 bases not matched to a gene; V was cut back by 0 bases and J by 3 bases.

The V call is TRBV5-1, the J call TRBJ1-6; 7 bases map to TRBD1. The V and J ends lost 1 base and 7 bases, in that order; junction bases with no gene match: 5. The germline CDR1 and CDR2 sequences are SGHRS and YFSETQ. The CDR3 spans 15 residues. For the CDR3, the DNA is TGCGCCAGCAGCTTGAGGCCAGGGGGAAATTCACCCCTCCACTTT. Amino acid sequence: CASSLRPGGNSPLHF.

This clone was found many times. In DNA, the CDR3 is TGTGCCAGCAGCTTAGAACGGTACGAGCAGTACTTC. Its translation: CASSLERYEQYF. The V gene is TRBV7-8, the J gene TRBJ2-7; D gene uncertain. Trimming stripped 1 base from V and 4 bases from J, with 5 bases between. The CDR3 totals 12 residues. Germline V gene data show CDR1 as SGHVS and CDR2 as FQNEAQ.

The J gene is TRBJ2-7, the V gene TRBV7-2; 8 nucleotides line up with TRBD2. The CDR3 has 14 amino acids. V was pared by 4 bases and J by 3 bases, with 5 bases of the junction left unmatched. In germline, CDR1 is SGHTA, CDR2 FQGNSA. CDR3 sequence: CASSSIGTSYEQYF. CDR3 nucleotide sequence: TGTGCCAGCAGCTCGATCGGGACTAGCTACGAGCAGTACTTC.

The V gene is TRBV29-1, the J gene TRBJ2-1, with D perhaps TRBD1 (5 bases). From germline, CDR1 is SQVTM and CDR2 ANQGSEA. The CDR3 has 16 residues. The ends were cut back, 3 bases at V and 2 bases at J, with 17 bases in the middle. CDR3 residues: CSVELSREGAYNEQFF. The CDR3 DNA is TGCAGCGTTGAGTTATCCAGGGAAGGTGCCTACAATGAGCAGTTCTTC.

V gene TRBV4-2 combines with J gene TRBJ2-7, with D perhaps matching TRBD2 (6 bases). In germline, CDR1 is LGHNA, CDR2 YNFKEQ. The CDR3 is made up of 16 amino acids. Trimming stripped 1 base from V and 3 bases from J, with 16 bases between. The CDR3 DNA is TGTGCCAGCAGCCAAGTATGGGCTAGCGTCCACTACGAGCAGTACTTC. Translation gives CASSQVWASVHYEQYF.

This chain links TRBV2 with TRBJ2-7, with D perhaps matching TRBD2 (6 bases). Germline V gives CDR1 SNHLY, CDR2 FYNNEI. There are 13 residues in the CDR3. V lost 1 base to trimming and J lost 7 bases, with 11 bases between them. For the CDR3, the DNA is TGTGCCAGCAGTGAAGGGTACAGCGGGGAGCAGTACTTC. Translating gives CASSEGYSGEQYF. Full variable domain (remainder filled in from reference TRBV2 and TRBJ2-7): EPEVTQTPSHQVTQMGQEVILRCVPISNHLYFYWYRQILGQKVEFLVSFYNNEISEKSEIFDDQFSVERPDGSNFTLKIRSTKLEDSAMYFCASSEGYSGEQYFGPGTRLTVT.

This clone was detected only once. The rearrangement uses TRBV25-1 and TRBJ2-2; D is possibly TRBD1 (7 bases). V lost 5 bases and J 1 base, leaving 14 bases between the germline ends. The CDR3 totals 16 residues. Germline CDR1 is MGHDK and CDR2 is SYGVNS. The CDR3 sequence is CASSMHRGGNTGELFF. CDR3 nucleotides: TGTGCCAGCAGTATGCACAGGGGAGGGAACACCGGGGAGCTGTTTTTT.

This clone was observed a single time. The chain recombines TRBV9 with TRBJ2-7, with 13 bases matching TRBD2. The CDR3 is made up of 15 amino acids. J lost 3 bases, V lost 3 bases, and 3 bases had no gene match. Per germline, CDR1 SGDLS and CDR2 YYNGEE. CDR3 loop: CASSGGTSGNYEQYF. CDR3 DNA sequence: TGTGCCAGCAGCGGAGGGACTAGCGGGAACTACGAGCAGTACTTC.

This clone has only one observation. V gene TRBV5-1 combines with J gene TRBJ2-4; perhaps TRBD2 as D (6 bases). This CDR3 region has 17 residues. Germline CDR1 and CDR2: SGHRS and YFSETQ. V lost 4 bases and J 5 bases, leaving 22 bases between the germline ends. CDR3 sequence reads: CASSLGGGGRRENIQYF. The CDR3 DNA reads TGCGCCAGCAGCCTGGGGGGAGGCGGAAGGCGAGAAAACATTCAGTACTTC.

The V call is TRBV6-5, the J call TRBJ1-3; 9 bases line up with TRBD1. Germline CDR1 reads MNHEY; CDR2 reads SVGAGI. V was pared by 5 bases and J by 3 bases, with 5 bases of the junction left unmatched. The length of the CDR3 is 15 residues. The CDR3 is CASSQQGAGGNTIYF. CDR3 nucleotide sequence: TGTGCCAGCAGTCAACAGGGGGCCGGTGGAAACACCATATATTTT.

This clone came up once. The chain has TRBV5-6 and TRBJ2-2; TRBD2 agrees at 12 bases. V lost 1 base and J lost 1; bases outside the gene matches: 5. The CDR3 has 18 amino acids. In germline, CDR1 is SGHDT, CDR2 YYEEEE. The CDR3 nucleotides are TGTGCCAGCAGCTTGAGGACTAGCGGGATCCGGAACACCGGGGAGCTGTTTTTT. Residues: CASSLRTSGIRNTGELFF. The whole variable domain, filled in from reference TRBV5-6 and TRBJ2-2, reads DAGVTQSPTHLIKTRGQQVTLRCSPKSGHDTVSWYQQALGQGPQFIFQYYEEEERQRGNFPDRFSGHQFPNYSSELNVNALLLGDSALYLCASSLRTSGIRNTGELFFGEGSRLTVL.

The rearrangement links TRBV5-1 to TRBJ2-3; 8 bases are a match to TRBD2. V lost 2 bases and J lost 0; bases outside the gene matches: 5. The germline V gene encodes CDR1 SGHRS and CDR2 YFSETQ. The CDR3 sequence is 16 residues long. The DNA for the CDR3 is TGCGCCAGCAGCTTTACGGGACTAGATAGCACAGATACGCAGTATTTT. Translating gives CASSFTGLDSTDTQYF.

This clone was recorded a few times. The chain is built from TRBV7-8 and TRBJ2-7; D is perhaps TRBD2 (6 bases). Germline loops: CDR1 SGHVS, CDR2 FQNEAQ. The CDR3 loop spans 15 amino acids. The V gene lost 3 bases and the J gene lost 1 base, with 13 bases spanning the gap. CDR3: CASSLTTGTSYEQYF. In DNA, the CDR3 is TGTGCCAGCAGCTTGACCACCGGGACTTCCTACGAGCAGTACTTC.